The present T cell receptor (beta chain) was sequenced within a study of blood T cell repertoires in COVID-19. Trimming at V came to 6 bases and at J to 5 bases, leaving 9 bases not matched to a gene. The CDR3 totals 15 residues. CDR1 is MNHEY and CDR2 is SVGAGI in the germline V gene. Profiling relied on immunoSEQ multiplex PCR, and the TCRdb table lists in-frame clones only, not all of them. Of 80,000 to 100,000 clones listed, more than 65% are singletons. The V and J genes are TRBV6-5 and TRBJ2-7; TRBD2 agrees at 11 bases. The sequence was collected from a man aged 60 to 69 with acute or convalescent COVID-19. The sequenced material came from peripheral blood. The CDR3 sequence is CASRSTSGRAHEQYF. The CDR3 nucleotides read TGTGCCAGCAGGAGCACTAGCGGGAGAGCCCACGAGCAGTACTTC.